The 23 T cell receptor beta chains below come from one sample, sequenced in a study of blood T cell repertoires in COVID-19. The table came from immunoSEQ multiplex PCR; TCRdb's copy has only in-frame clones and leaves some out. This sample has some 120,000 clones, with roughly 71% found just once. Sequenced input: peripheral blood. These receptors came from an elderly man with acute or convalescent COVID-19.

The V and J genes are TRBV7-2 and TRBJ2-5; no definite D call. CDR3 length: 16 residues. Germline values: CDR1 SGHTA, CDR2 FQGNSA. Trimming shortened V by 4 bases and J by 3 bases, and 18 bases separated the two germline ends. The CDR3 sequence is CASSSFTKATKETQYF. The CDR3, as DNA: TGTGCCAGCAGCTCCTTTACTAAAGCAACGAAAGAGACCCAGTACTTC.

This clone showed up just once. V usage is TRBV5-1 and J usage is TRBJ2-5; 8 nucleotides agree with TRBD2. Germline assignment: CDR1 SGHRS and CDR2 YFSETQ. This CDR3 contains 14 residues. V lost 4 bases, J lost 1 base, and 3 bases stayed unmatched. CDR3 DNA: TGCGCCAGCAGCGTAGCGGGGACCCAAGAGACCCAGTACTTC. It yields the protein CASSVAGTQETQYF. Using reference TRBV5-1 and TRBJ2-5 for the parts outside the CDR3, the full variable domain is KAGVTQTPRYLIKTRGQQVTLSCSPISGHRSVSWYQQTPGQGLQFLFEYFSETQRNKGNFPGRFSGRQFSNSRSEMNVSTLELGDSALYLCASSVAGTQETQYFGPGTRLLVL.

The chain carries TRBV12-3 or TRBV12-4 and TRBJ2-1; the match to TRBD1 covers 7 bases. With 3 bases clipped from V and 4 bases from J, the junction kept 0 bases outside the gene matches. CDR3 length: 13 residues. The CDR3 region has the DNA TGTGCCAGCAGTTTGGGACAGTACAATGAGCAGTTCTTC. It encodes CASSLGQYNEQFF.

The V gene is TRBV2, the J gene TRBJ1-2; D gene ambiguous. V lost 7 bases to trimming and J lost 0 bases, with 15 bases between them. CDR3 length equals 15 residues. Per germline, CDR1 SNHLY and CDR2 FYNNEI. This CDR3 reads CASTLGEGANYGYTF. The CDR3 DNA sequence: TGTGCCAGCACCCTGGGAGAGGGAGCTAACTATGGCTACACCTTC.

V usage is TRBV2 and J usage is TRBJ1-4, with D possibly being TRBD1 (5 bases). Germline CDR1 reads SNHLY; CDR2 reads FYNNEI. Trimming removed 7 bases from V and 4 bases from J, with 7 bases in between. The CDR3 sequence is 12 residues long. CDR3 DNA sequence: TGTGCCAGCAAGGGGTATAATGAAAAACTGTTTTTT. This sequence encodes CASKGYNEKLFF.

This chain joins TRBV9 and TRBJ2-1, with 7 bases aligning to TRBD1. The CDR3 consists of 15 residues. Germline lookup yields CDR1 SGDLS and CDR2 YYNGEE. V lost 0 bases to trimming and J lost 9 bases; unmatched junction nucleotides: 9. As DNA, the CDR3 is TGTGCCAGCAGCGTAGGTACAGGGGTATTTGGTGAGCAGTTCTTC. Translating gives CASSVGTGVFGEQFF.

This clone was seen a single time. The gene calls are TRBV10-3 and TRBJ1-2; D is possibly TRBD1 (5 bases). The CDR3 has 11 residues. CDR1 and CDR2 from the germline V gene are ENHRY and SYGVKD. Trimming cost V 4 bases and J 10 bases, with 10 bases left between them. CDR3 loop: CAISGTDIYTF. The CDR3 coding sequence is TGTGCCATCAGTGGGACGGACATCTACACCTTC.

The chain employs TRBV2 and TRBJ2-1; D may be TRBD2 (6 bases). This CDR3 region has 13 residues. Germline CDR1 and CDR2: SNHLY and FYNNEI. Between the trimmed V and J ends, which lost 2 bases and 7 bases, there was a span of 9 bases. The CDR3 loop is CASSELGGNEQFF. In nucleotides, the CDR3 is TGTGCCAGCAGTGAACTCGGGGGAAATGAGCAGTTCTTC. Complete variable domain (other parts from reference TRBV2 and TRBJ2-1): EPEVTQTPSHQVTQMGQEVILRCVPISNHLYFYWYRQILGQKVEFLVSFYNNEISEKSEIFDDQFSVERPDGSNFTLKIRSTKLEDSAMYFCASSELGGNEQFFGPGTRLTVL.

In nucleotides, the CDR3 is TGTGCCAGCAGATCCCAGGGGGGATTCAGGGGGCCTGGCGGTTCACCCCTCCACTTT. Translation gives CASRSQGGFRGPGGSPLHF. The chain recombines TRBV3-1 (or the pseudogene TRBV3-2) with TRBJ1-6; 8 nucleotides align to TRBD1. This CDR3 is built from 19 residues. The J segment lost 9 bases and the V segment lost 6 bases, leaving 22 bases of the junction unmatched. Germline CDR1 is LGHDT and CDR2 is YNNKEL (reference sequence).

The V call is TRBV27, the J call TRBJ1-1; D is possibly TRBD1 (6 bases). V lost 6 bases to trimming and J lost 4 bases, with 18 bases between them. Per the germline V gene, CDR1 is MNHEY and CDR2 is SMNVEV (reference sequence). The CDR3 spans 15 residues. The CDR3 sequence: CASRIIGGGGTEAFF. Written as DNA, the CDR3 is TGTGCCAGCAGAATTATAGGGGGTGGGGGCACTGAAGCTTTCTTT.

DNA of the CDR3: TGTGCCAGCAGCTTTCAGGGGGCGCTAGGGGCCAACGTCCTGACTTTC. Amino acids: CASSFQGALGANVLTF. The chain carries TRBV7-9 and TRBJ2-6; TRBD1 matches 8 bases. CDR3 length equals 16 residues. The J segment lost 4 bases and the V segment lost 3 bases, leaving 5 bases of the junction unmatched. Per the germline V gene, CDR1 is SEHNR and CDR2 is FQNEAQ (reference sequence).

This clone was seen repeatedly, ten times or more. V and J are TRBV3-1 (or the pseudogene TRBV3-2) and TRBJ1-5; no clear D gene. The CDR3 consists of 14 residues. The V gene lost 3 bases and the J gene lost 6 bases, with 12 bases spanning the gap. Germline V gene lookup returns CDR1 LGHDT and CDR2 YNNKEL (reference sequence). The CDR3 sequence is CASSQGLMGQPQHF. CDR3 DNA sequence: TGTGCCAGCAGCCAGGGCCTCATGGGTCAGCCCCAGCATTTT.

This rearrangement joins TRBV4-2 to TRBJ1-6; 10 bases agree with TRBD1. V dropped 3 bases and J dropped 7; count of bases not matched to a gene: 6. Looked up from germline, CDR1 is LGHNA and CDR2 is YNFKEQ. The CDR3 extends over 16 amino acids. CDR3 in amino acids: CASSHSTGQGNSPLHF. CDR3 DNA sequence: TGTGCCAGCAGCCATAGCACGGGACAGGGGAATTCACCCCTCCACTTT.

This clone was counted between two and nine times. The rearrangement links TRBV6-5 to TRBJ1-3, with a weak D call TRBD1 (5 bases). Per the germline V gene, CDR1 is MNHEY and CDR2 is SVGAGI. V was clipped by 2 bases and J by 4 bases, with 12 bases between them. The CDR3 spans 15 residues. CDR3 DNA sequence: TGTGCCAGCAGTTACAGCAGGGCAGAAGGAAACACCATATATTTT. This codes for CASSYSRAEGNTIYF.

The chain links TRBV5-6 to TRBJ1-2; tentative D call: TRBD1 (6 bases). Germline CDR1 reads SGHDT; CDR2 reads YYEEEE. The CDR3 runs to 16 residues. V was trimmed by 3 bases and J by 0 bases, leaving 15 bases between them. In nucleotides, the CDR3 is TGTGCCAGCAGCTCGGTGGACAGAGTAGCTAACTATGGCTACACCTTC. The encoded protein is CASSSVDRVANYGYTF.

The rearrangement links TRBV7-2 to TRBJ1-4; D gene ambiguous. Looked up from germline, CDR1 is SGHTA and CDR2 is FQGNSA. This CDR3 contains 14 residues. V lost 3 bases to trimming and J lost 8 bases, with 13 bases between them. CDR3 DNA: TGTGCCAGCAGCTTGTCCCGCGGCGGGGAAAAACTGTTTTTT. This translates into CASSLSRGGEKLFF.

V usage is TRBV18 and J usage is TRBJ1-3; D is uncertain. The CDR3 runs to 16 residues. Germline V CDR1 and CDR2: KGHSH, LQKENI. Trimming removed 3 bases at V and 0 bases at J, with 12 bases between. The chain's CDR3 is CASSPGPGSSGNTIYF. In nucleotides, the CDR3 is TGTGCCAGCTCACCGGGCCCGGGGAGCTCTGGAAACACCATATATTTT.

This clone was seen once. The chain couples TRBV28 to TRBJ1-1, with D hard to call. Looked up from germline, CDR1 is MDHEN and CDR2 is SYDVKM. V was trimmed by 7 bases and J by 5 bases, leaving 11 bases between them. The CDR3 length is 12 residues. CDR3 in amino acids: CASKSLSTEAFF. Written as DNA, the CDR3 is TGTGCCAGCAAATCCCTTAGTACTGAAGCTTTCTTT.

The J gene is TRBJ1-3, the V gene TRBV7-9; 8 bases are a match to TRBD1. V shed 6 bases, J shed 0 bases, and the junction held 7 bases outside the gene matches. CDR3 size: 16 residues. CDR1 and CDR2 (germline): SEHNR, FQNEAQ (reference sequence). The CDR3 coding sequence is TGTGCCAGCAGTCGTCACGGACAGGGCTCTGGAAACACCATATATTTT. Its translation: CASSRHGQGSGNTIYF.

V and J are TRBV10-3 and TRBJ2-7; 8 nucleotides agree with TRBD2. CDR1 ENHRY and CDR2 SYGVKD come from the germline V gene. V lost 10 bases and J lost 4; bases outside the gene matches: 12. CDR3 length: 14 amino acids. In DNA, the CDR3 is TGTGCCACGACGGGAGGGGGGGGAGGATACGAGCAGTACTTC. Translated, it gives CATTGGGGGYEQYF.

The rearrangement uses TRBV20-1 and TRBJ1-1; unclear D gene. CDR1 is DFQATT and CDR2 is SNEGSKA in the germline V gene (reference sequence). The CDR3 loop spans 11 amino acids. V was cut by 3 bases and J by 7 bases, with 9 bases left in between. CDR3 region: CSASPGDEAFF. CDR3 coding DNA: TGCAGTGCTAGCCCCGGGGATGAAGCTTTCTTT.

This clone was picked up one time. This chain uses TRBV3-1 (or the pseudogene TRBV3-2) with TRBJ2-2; a possible D gene is TRBD1 (6 bases). Between the trimmed V and J ends, which lost 2 bases and 1 base, there was a span of 8 bases. CDR3 length: 15 residues. Germline V lookup: CDR1 LGHDT, CDR2 YNNKEL (reference sequence). The DNA for the CDR3 is TGTGCCAGCAGCCAACAGGGACAGAACACCGGGGAGCTGTTTTTT. Amino acids: CASSQQGQNTGELFF.

The V call is TRBV6-5, the J call TRBJ2-3; D is uncertain. This CDR3 region has 11 residues. Per germline, CDR1 MNHEY and CDR2 SVGAGI. Trimming removed 8 bases at V and 0 bases at J, with 3 bases between. CDR3 sequence: CASSSTDTQYF. The CDR3, as DNA: TGTGCCAGCTCTAGCACAGATACGCAGTATTTT.